The following is a T cell receptor beta chain sequence with its context. The sample originates from a study of blood T cell repertoires in COVID-19. Background on the study: Donors in the United States, Italy and Spain gave samples during acute or convalescent COVID-19. The cDNA or gDNA used as material had been derived from T cells, B-cell-depleted T cells, or PBMCs.

The CDR3 runs 13 residues. V shed 4 bases and J 4 bases; nucleotides not matched to a gene: 4. Per germline, CDR1 MGHRA and CDR2 YSYEKL. Source study methods: Quantification of nucleated cells was approximated via reference gene primer amplification. The table came from immunoSEQ multiplex PCR; TCRdb's copy has only in-frame clones and leaves some out. That table furnishes V, J and clone size, whereas the DNA furnished D and trimming. The table lists roughly 410,000 clones, roughly 86% of them singletons. Followed over time, Seattle patients had been enrolled while infection was active. The sequence came from an older woman with COVID-19, enrolled during active disease. Sequencing was performed on peripheral blood. V usage is TRBV4-1 and J usage is TRBJ2-7, with 7 bases fitting TRBD1. This CDR3 is CASSRGTVYEQYF. The CDR3 bases are TGCGCCAGCAGCCGAGGGACAGTGTACGAGCAGTACTTC.